A single sample is the source of the 10 T cell receptor beta chains below, sequenced in a study of T cells in Graves' hyperthyroidism and ophthalmopathy. Regions amplified from RNA transcripts were the TCR beta CDR3 regions. An initial round of RT-PCR targeting the TCR CDR3 relied on the HTBI primer set. TCRdb re-derived calls from the multiplex PCR reads in MiXCR, one entry per CDR3 protein. The top ten hold 5% to 6% of the sample, which has about 400,000 distinct CDR3 sequences, roughly 13% seen once. The specimen was blood. The receptor set was obtained from a woman aged 18 to 35 with Graves' hyperthyroidism.

This clonotype was found many times. The genes are TRBV12-3 or TRBV12-4 and TRBJ2-2, with D unclear. V lost 5 bases and J 6 bases, leaving 10 bases between the germline ends. This CDR3 has 13 residues. CDR3 protein: CASSAQVPGELFF. In DNA, the CDR3 is TGTGCCAGCAGTGCGCAGGTCCCCGGGGAGCTGTTTTTT.

This clonotype was counted between two and nine times. This chain links TRBV12-3 or TRBV12-4 with TRBJ1-5; possible D gene TRBD1, 6 bases. Trimming shortened V by 5 bases and J by 3 bases, and 8 bases separated the two germline ends. The CDR3 loop spans 13 amino acids. The CDR3: CASSAGVNQPQHF. CDR3 in DNA: TGTGCCAGCAGTGCAGGGGTCAATCAGCCCCAGCATTTT.

The chain joins TRBV30 to TRBJ1-1; D is ambiguous. Germline V gene lookup returns CDR1 GTSNPN and CDR2 SVGIG (reference sequence). V was cut by 2 bases and J by 5 bases, with 9 bases left in between. CDR3 size: 12 residues. The CDR3 DNA is TGTGCCTGGAGTTTTCGGCGGACTGAAGCTTTCTTT. Amino acid sequence: CAWSFRRTEAFF.

There are many counts of this clonotype. The rearrangement uses TRBV30 and TRBJ2-4, with a tentative D call TRBD2 (5 bases). Germline-derived CDR1 and CDR2 are GTSNPN and SVGIG (reference sequence). The CDR3 contains 13 residues. V lost 0 bases and J 5 bases, leaving 8 bases between the germline ends. CDR3 sequence reads: CAWSVDGENIQYF. CDR3 DNA: TGTGCCTGGAGTGTCGACGGGGAAAACATTCAGTACTTC.

This clonotype was recorded many times. V gene TRBV12-3 or TRBV12-4 combines with J gene TRBJ2-5; perhaps TRBD2 as D (5 bases). Deletions cut 2 bases from V and 3 bases from J, with 7 bases between. This CDR3 has 13 amino acids. The CDR3 coding sequence is TGTGCCAGCAGTTTAACTAGAGAAGAGACCCAGTACTTC. This codes for CASSLTREETQYF.

This chain links TRBV19 with TRBJ2-2, with 10 bases fitting TRBD2. The germline gives CDR1 LNHDA, CDR2 SQIVND (reference sequence). Germline trimming cut 0 bases from V and 5 bases from J; bases unmatched to any gene: 12. This CDR3 has 19 residues. The CDR3 nucleotides are TGTGCCAGTAGTATAGATCTTCCGGCTAGCGGGAGACGGACCGGGGAGCTGTTTTTT. This gives the protein CASSIDLPASGRRTGELFF.

The J gene is TRBJ1-2, the V gene TRBV30; D is ambiguous. Germline values: CDR1 GTSNPN, CDR2 SVGIG (reference sequence). Trimming shortened V by 2 bases and J by 4 bases, and 14 bases separated the two germline ends. This CDR3 is built from 14 residues. Here the CDR3 reads CAWSRWDIRYGYTF. CDR3 nucleotides: TGTGCCTGGAGTCGCTGGGATATCCGCTATGGCTACACCTTC.

The chain carries TRBV25-1 and TRBJ1-1; possible D gene TRBD1, 5 bases. Germline CDR1 reads MGHDK; CDR2 reads SYGVNS. Trimming shortened V by 6 bases and J by 0 bases, and 8 bases separated the two germline ends. This CDR3 is built from 13 residues. CDR3 sequence reads: CASRGELNTEAFF. The CDR3, as DNA: TGTGCCAGCAGGGGGGAGTTGAACACTGAAGCTTTCTTT.

Many counts were recorded for this clonotype. This sequence joins TRBV30 and TRBJ2-5; D may match TRBD1 or TRBD2 (5 bases each). There are 13 residues in the CDR3. Trimming left V 1 base short and J 4 bases short, with 10 bases between. Germline V gene sequence: CDR1 GTSNPN, CDR2 SVGIG (reference sequence). The CDR3 DNA sequence: TGTGCCTGGAGTGGGGGGACGAGAGAGACCCAGTACTTC. Amino acid sequence: CAWSGGTRETQYF.

The chain combines TRBV2 with TRBJ1-3; D remains ambiguous. Germline V CDR1 and CDR2: SNHLY, FYNNEI. The CDR3 consists of 15 residues. Trimming shortened V by 6 bases and J by 0 bases, and 12 bases separated the two germline ends. The CDR3 loop is CASRPVLDSGNTIYF. CDR3 coding DNA: TGTGCCAGCAGGCCTGTCTTAGACTCTGGAAACACCATATATTTT.